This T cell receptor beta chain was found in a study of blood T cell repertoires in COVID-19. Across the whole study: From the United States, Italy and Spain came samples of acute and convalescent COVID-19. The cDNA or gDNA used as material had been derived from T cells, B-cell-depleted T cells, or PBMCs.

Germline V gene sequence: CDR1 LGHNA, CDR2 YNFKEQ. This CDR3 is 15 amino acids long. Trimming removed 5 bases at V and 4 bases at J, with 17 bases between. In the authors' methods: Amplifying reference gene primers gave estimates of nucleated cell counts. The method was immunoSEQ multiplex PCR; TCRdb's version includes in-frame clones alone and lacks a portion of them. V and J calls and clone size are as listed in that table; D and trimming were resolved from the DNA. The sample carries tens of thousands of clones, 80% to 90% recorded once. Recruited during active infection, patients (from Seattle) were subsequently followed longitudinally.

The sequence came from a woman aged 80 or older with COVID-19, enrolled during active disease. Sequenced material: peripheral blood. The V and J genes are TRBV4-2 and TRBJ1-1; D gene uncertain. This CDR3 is CASSSVRVTRTEAFF. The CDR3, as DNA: TGTGCCAGCAGCTCAGTTCGGGTGACGCGCACTGAAGCTTTCTTT.